The 8 T cell receptor beta chains presented below share a single source sample, sequenced in a study of T cell changes during pregnancy in multiple sclerosis. TCRdb's copy holds only in-frame clones and misses some; the assay was immunoSEQ multiplex PCR. The sample records 65,000 to 75,000 clones, under 95% being singletons. The specimen comprised peripheral blood, sampled in the third trimester of pregnancy. These receptors were collected from a female donor in good health, enrolled as a control in a pregnancy study.

V usage is TRBV4-1 and J usage is TRBJ2-3; 9 nucleotides line up with TRBD2. Germline values: CDR1 MGHRA, CDR2 YSYEKL. This CDR3 spans 17 amino acids. The ends lost 1 base at V and 3 bases at J; junction bases unmatched: 8. CDR3 sequence: CASSQGEGLAGTDTQYF. CDR3 bases: TGCGCCAGCAGCCAAGGAGAGGGGCTAGCGGGGACAGATACGCAGTATTTT.

The V gene is TRBV6-5, the J gene TRBJ2-1; D is possibly TRBD2 (5 bases). Looked up from germline, CDR1 is MNHEY and CDR2 is SVGAGI. With 11 bases removed from V and 2 bases from J, the gap between germline ends came to 10 bases. The CDR3 is made up of 12 amino acids. The CDR3 loop is CASSRPYNEQFF. The CDR3 DNA reads as TGTGCCTCTAGCCGACCCTACAATGAGCAGTTCTTC.

J is TRBJ2-1 and V is TRBV19, with D perhaps matching TRBD1 (6 bases). This CDR3 is 13 amino acids long. V was clipped by 9 bases and J by 4 bases, with 13 bases between them. Germline lookup yields CDR1 LNHDA and CDR2 SQIVND (reference sequence). The CDR3 loop reads CASTRDTYNEQFF. The CDR3 DNA sequence: TGTGCCAGCACCCGGGACACTTACAATGAGCAGTTCTTC.

CDR3 coding DNA: TGTGCCAGTAGTTTGGAGGGACAGGGATGGGTCACTGAAGCTTTCTTT. As protein: CASSLEGQGWVTEAFF. The J gene is TRBJ1-1, the V gene TRBV19; 9 bases map to TRBD1. The V and J ends lost 5 bases and 4 bases, in that order; junction bases with no gene match: 11. Germline V gene lookup returns CDR1 LNHDA and CDR2 SQIVND (reference sequence). The CDR3 runs 16 residues.

The chain has TRBV29-1 and TRBJ2-3, with 9 bases aligning to TRBD1. Germline V gene lookup returns CDR1 SQVTM and CDR2 ANQGSEA. There are 17 residues in the CDR3. Trimming removed 8 bases from V and 0 bases from J; junction bases left unmatched: 15. The CDR3 region has the DNA TGCAGCAGTCTGGGGGACAGGGAAACCTCTAGCACAGATACGCAGTATTTT. The encoded protein is CSSLGDRETSSTDTQYF.

The chain links TRBV2 to TRBJ1-1; perhaps TRBD1 as D (6 bases). V lost 3 bases and J 1 base, leaving 12 bases between the germline ends. This CDR3 region has 15 residues. Germline CDR1 reads SNHLY; CDR2 reads FYNNEI. The CDR3 is CASSDPGHPNTEAFF. CDR3 coding DNA: TGTGCCAGCAGTGACCCGGGACACCCGAACACTGAAGCTTTCTTT.

V usage is TRBV25-1 and J usage is TRBJ1-2; perhaps TRBD1 as D (6 bases). Germline V gene data show CDR1 as MGHDK and CDR2 as SYGVNS. Trimming removed 4 bases at V and 6 bases at J, with 21 bases between. The CDR3 contains 16 residues. The CDR3 DNA reads as TGTGCCAGCAGTGGGGATTGGGTAGGGGGGGCTGATGGCTACACCTTC. Protein product: CASSGDWVGGADGYTF.

The chain has TRBV5-1 and TRBJ1-1; perhaps TRBD1 as D (5 bases). V was trimmed by 0 bases and J by 0 bases, leaving 9 bases between them. CDR1 and CDR2 (germline): SGHRS, YFSETQ. The CDR3 extends over 15 amino acids. CDR3 amino acids: CASSLVSGVNTEAFF. CDR3 in DNA: TGCGCCAGCAGCTTGGTTTCGGGGGTGAACACTGAAGCTTTCTTT.